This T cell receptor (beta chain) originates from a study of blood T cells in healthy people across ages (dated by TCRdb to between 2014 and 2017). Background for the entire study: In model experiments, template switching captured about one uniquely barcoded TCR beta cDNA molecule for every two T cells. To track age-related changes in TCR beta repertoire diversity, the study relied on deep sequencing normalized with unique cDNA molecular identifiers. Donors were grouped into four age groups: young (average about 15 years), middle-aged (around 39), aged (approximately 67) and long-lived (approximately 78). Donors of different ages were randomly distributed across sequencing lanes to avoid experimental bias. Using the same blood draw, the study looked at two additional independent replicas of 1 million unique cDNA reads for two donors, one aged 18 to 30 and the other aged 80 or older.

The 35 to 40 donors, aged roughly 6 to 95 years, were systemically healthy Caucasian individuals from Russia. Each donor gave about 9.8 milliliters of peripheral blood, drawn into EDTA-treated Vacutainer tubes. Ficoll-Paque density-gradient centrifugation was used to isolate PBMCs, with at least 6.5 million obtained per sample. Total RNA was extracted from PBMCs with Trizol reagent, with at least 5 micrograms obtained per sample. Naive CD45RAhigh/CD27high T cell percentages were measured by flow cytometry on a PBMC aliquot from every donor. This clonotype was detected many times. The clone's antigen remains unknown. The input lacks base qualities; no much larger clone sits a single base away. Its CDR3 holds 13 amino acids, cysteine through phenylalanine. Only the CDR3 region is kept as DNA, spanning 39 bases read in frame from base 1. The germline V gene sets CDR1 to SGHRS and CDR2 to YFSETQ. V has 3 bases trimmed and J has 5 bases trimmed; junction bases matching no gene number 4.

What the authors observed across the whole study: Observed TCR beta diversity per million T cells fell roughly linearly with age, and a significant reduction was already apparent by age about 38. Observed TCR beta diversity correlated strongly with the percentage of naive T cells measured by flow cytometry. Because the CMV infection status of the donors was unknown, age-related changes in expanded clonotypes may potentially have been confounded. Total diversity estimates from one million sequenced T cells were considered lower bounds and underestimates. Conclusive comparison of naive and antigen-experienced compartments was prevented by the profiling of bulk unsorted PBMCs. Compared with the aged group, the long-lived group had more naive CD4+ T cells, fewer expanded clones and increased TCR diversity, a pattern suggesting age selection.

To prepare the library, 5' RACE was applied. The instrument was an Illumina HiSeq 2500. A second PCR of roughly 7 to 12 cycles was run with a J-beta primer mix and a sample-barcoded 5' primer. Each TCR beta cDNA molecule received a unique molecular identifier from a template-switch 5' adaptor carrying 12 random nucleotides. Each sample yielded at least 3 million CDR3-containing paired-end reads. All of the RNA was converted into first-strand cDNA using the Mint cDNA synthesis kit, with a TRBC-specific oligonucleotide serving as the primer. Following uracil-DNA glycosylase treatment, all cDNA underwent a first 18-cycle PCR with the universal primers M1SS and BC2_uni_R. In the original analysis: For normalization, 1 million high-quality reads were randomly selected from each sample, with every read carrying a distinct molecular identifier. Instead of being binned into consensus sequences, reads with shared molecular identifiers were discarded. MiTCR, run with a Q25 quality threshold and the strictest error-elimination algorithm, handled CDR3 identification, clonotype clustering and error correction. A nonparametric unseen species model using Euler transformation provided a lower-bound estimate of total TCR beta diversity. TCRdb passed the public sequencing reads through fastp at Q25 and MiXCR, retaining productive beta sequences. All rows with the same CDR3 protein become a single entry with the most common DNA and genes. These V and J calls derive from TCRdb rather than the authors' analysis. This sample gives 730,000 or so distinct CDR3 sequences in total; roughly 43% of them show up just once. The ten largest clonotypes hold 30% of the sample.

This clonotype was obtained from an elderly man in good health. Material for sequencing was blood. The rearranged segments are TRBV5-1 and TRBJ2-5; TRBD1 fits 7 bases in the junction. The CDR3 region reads CASSSRDSETQYF. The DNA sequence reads TGCGCCAGCAGCTCCCGGGACAGCGAGACCCAGTACTTC.